This T cell receptor (beta chain) was sequenced in a study of CD8+CD57+ T cells in acquired aplastic anemia. Genomic DNA, the template, was used for profiling of the TCR beta VDJ and CDR3. TCRdb re-analysed the reads in MiXCR, keeping a single row per CDR3 protein. The sample consists of 200,000 to 300,000 distinct CDR3 sequences, about 80% of them appearing once. In patients chosen for sequencing, flow cytometry had shown CD8+CD57+ cell expansion. No therapy had been given to the patients at the time of blood sampling. Study-wide results and limits: Researchers report that 25 to 30 CD8+ CDR3 sequences appeared in both patients and controls.

The CDR3 extends over 13 amino acids. This clonotype was seen only once. The antigen is unknown. An end of the junction does not agree with germline; a read error may underlie this. Material for sequencing was sorted CD4+, CD8+, or CD8+CD57+ T cells (not recorded which) from PBMCs. This clonotype was obtained from a human donor with aplastic anemia. The rearrangement joins TRBV12-3 or TRBV12-4 to TRBJ2-1; TRBD2 agrees at 13 bases. The CDR3 sequence is CASRAGLAGSLSF. The CDR3 DNA reads TGTGCCAGCAGGGCGGGACTAGCGGGAAGTCTGTCCTTC.